This entry lists 7 T cell receptor beta chains sequenced from one sample in a study of T cell repertoires in cytomegalovirus infection (dated by TCRdb to the late 2010s). The instrument given in TCRdb is Illumina HiSeq 1500. TCRdb's own reprocessing of the public reads used fastp at Q25 and MiXCR and kept productive beta chains. Entries that share a CDR3 protein sequence are merged under the most common genes and DNA. This sample is represented by 830,000 or so distinct CDR3 sequences; around a third of them were singletons. The ten largest clones take up about an eighth of the sample. For these TCRs, the target antigens are not known. Interpreted using the paper, the treatment or condition label stands for: in vitro stimulation with specific CMV peptide epitopes to enrich CMV-specific T cells. The sample consisted of cultured CD8+ T cells from PBMCs, taken from culture after CMV antigen stimulation. All receptors come from a human donor in good health (CMV status not recorded). Some clones in this sample may be carry-over from other donors' samples.

The chain is built from TRBV6-1 and TRBJ2-7; a possible D gene is TRBD2 (6 bases). Germline CDR1 MNHNS, CDR2 SASEGT. The V gene lost 7 bases and the J gene lost 2 bases, with 15 bases spanning the gap. This CDR3 contains 14 residues. This chain's CDR3 is CASTRRREAYEQYF. Here the CDR3 DNA reads TGTGCCAGCACCCGAAGGAGGGAGGCCTACGAGCAGTACTTC.

The chain links TRBV6-2 or TRBV6-3 to TRBJ2-7; D remains ambiguous. Trimming took 3 bases from V and 2 from J, leaving 8 bases between them. CDR3 length equals 13 residues. Germline CDR1 and CDR2: MNHEY and SVGEGT. CDR3 sequence reads: CASSYGRAYEQYF. The CDR3 nucleotides are TGTGCCAGCAGTTATGGCAGAGCCTACGAGCAGTACTTC.

This clonotype occurred a few times. CDR3 residues: CASSQESGQRGNQPQHF. The CDR3, as DNA: TGCGCCAGCAGCCAAGAATCTGGTCAGCGTGGCAATCAGCCCCAGCATTTT. The chain recombines TRBV4-1 with TRBJ1-5; the D is unclear. Germline assignment: CDR1 MGHRA and CDR2 YSYEKL. There are 17 residues in the CDR3. Trimming removed 0 bases at V and 2 bases at J, with 14 bases between.

In this sample, this clonotype turned up many times. This chain uses TRBV7-8 with TRBJ2-5; the D gene is possibly TRBD1 (6 bases). This CDR3 is 15 amino acids long. Looked up from germline, CDR1 is SGHVS and CDR2 is FQNEAQ. The V end was cut by 0 bases, the J end by 4 bases, with 12 bases between. The CDR3 loop reads CASSLAIPGVETQYF. In DNA, the CDR3 is TGTGCCAGCAGCTTAGCGATACCAGGGGTAGAGACCCAGTACTTC.

The count of this clonotype is one. The rearrangement links TRBV9 to TRBJ2-6; D unresolved. Per the germline V gene, CDR1 is SGDLS and CDR2 is YYNGEE. Between the trimmed V and J ends, which lost 0 bases and 4 bases, there was a span of 11 bases. This CDR3 has 16 residues. The CDR3 loop is CASSVVFVGGANVLTF. Written as DNA, the CDR3 is TGTGCCAGCAGCGTAGTTTTCGTAGGCGGGGCCAACGTCCTGACTTTC.

The rearrangement links TRBV6-6 to TRBJ2-7; either TRBD1 or TRBD2 may supply D (5 bases each). The CDR3 loop spans 15 amino acids. Trimming took off 8 bases at V and 1 base at J, with 18 bases between the two ends. Germline loops: CDR1 MNHNY, CDR2 SVGAGI (reference sequence). This CDR3 reads CASAGMWDGSYEQYF. CDR3 nucleotides: TGTGCCAGCGCCGGGATGTGGGACGGATCCTACGAGCAGTACTTC.

The table lists this clonotype with a few counts. The J gene is TRBJ2-5, the V gene TRBV2; no clear D. The germline gives CDR1 SNHLY, CDR2 FYNNEI. Between the trimmed V and J ends, which lost 3 bases and 5 bases, there was a span of 19 bases. CDR3 length: 16 amino acids. The CDR3 spells CASSDPAQVSGETQYF. DNA for the CDR3: TGTGCCAGCAGTGACCCAGCTCAGGTGTCCGGGGAGACCCAGTACTTC.